These 11 T cell receptor beta chains came from one sample sequenced in a study of T cell responses to AZD1222 COVID-19 vaccine. Some clones are missing from TCRdb's copy, which holds only in-frame ones; the method was immunoSEQ multiplex PCR. The sample shows 130,000 to 150,000 clones, 85% to 95% of them seen only once. The source was peripheral blood, collected after recovery from COVID-19. These receptors all come from an adult who had recovered from COVID-19.

This rearrangement joins TRBV9 to TRBJ1-6, with 9 bases lining up with TRBD1. The CDR3 covers 13 residues. Germline CDR1 and CDR2: SGDLS and YYNGEE. Trimming cost V 5 bases and J 11 bases; bases outside gene matches: 5. In nucleotides, the CDR3 is TGTGCCAGCAGTACAGGGGGCTTACCACCCCTCCACTTT. It specifies CASSTGGLPPLHF.

This rearrangement joins TRBV6-5 to TRBJ2-7; 11 bases agree with TRBD1. The V gene's germline CDR1 is MNHEY and CDR2 SVGAGI. This CDR3 contains 13 residues. V lost 6 bases to trimming and J lost 11 bases; unmatched junction nucleotides: 9. The CDR3 sequence: CASRPPGQGEKYF. The CDR3 DNA sequence: TGTGCCAGCAGGCCTCCGGGACAGGGGGAAAAGTACTTC.

This chain uses TRBV10-3 with TRBJ2-1; 14 bases are shared with TRBD2. V gave up 3 bases and J gave up 10 bases; unmatched junction bases: 8. Germline CDR1 reads ENHRY; CDR2 reads SYGVKD. The CDR3 has 16 residues. The CDR3 DNA reads TGTGCCATCAGTGATCCGGGACTAGCGGGAGTAGTGGAGCAGTTCTTC. Protein: CAISDPGLAGVVEQFF.

This clone was detected ten times or more. The chain uses TRBV7-8 and TRBJ2-7; TRBD1 might be the D (6 bases). The CDR3 contains 15 residues. V was pared by 10 bases and J by 5 bases, with 24 bases between. Germline CDR1 SGHVS, CDR2 FQNEAQ. This CDR3 reads CATDRQALPGDEQYF. Written as DNA, the CDR3 is TGTGCCACCGATAGACAGGCCCTCCCGGGTGACGAGCAGTACTTC.

This clone has a handful of counts. In DNA form, the CDR3 reads TGTGCCAGCACCCTACGGGTAACGGGGAACACTGAAGCTTTCTTT. Amino acids: CASTLRVTGNTEAFF. The gene calls are TRBV6-5 and TRBJ1-1, with D hard to call. CDR3 length: 15 amino acids. Trimming removed 7 bases from V and 1 base from J, with 16 bases in between. Per the germline V gene, CDR1 is MNHEY and CDR2 is SVGAGI.

CDR3 amino acids: CASKRRTGGQAAQHF. The DNA for the CDR3 is TGTGCCAGCAAAAGGAGGACAGGCGGCCAGGCGGCCCAGCATTTT. This sequence joins TRBV2 and TRBJ1-5; 7 bases are a match to TRBD1. CDR3 length: 15 residues. V lost 7 bases, J lost 11 bases, and 17 bases stayed unmatched. Germline lookup yields CDR1 SNHLY and CDR2 FYNNEI. Combining the CDR3 with reference TRBV2 and TRBJ1-5 gives the whole variable domain EPEVTQTPSHQVTQMGQEVILRCVPISNHLYFYWYRQILGQKVEFLVSFYNNEISEKSEIFDDQFSVERPDGSNFTLKIRSTKLEDSAMYFCASKRRTGGQAAQHFGDGTRLSIL.

The chain combines TRBV7-9 with TRBJ2-7, with 7 bases lining up with TRBD2. The germline V gene encodes CDR1 SEHNR and CDR2 FQNEAQ (reference sequence). The CDR3 extends over 14 amino acids. Trimming at V came to 3 bases and at J to 2 bases, leaving 4 bases not matched to a gene. Written as DNA, the CDR3 is TGTGCCAGCAGCTTTGGCGGGAGTCCCTACGAGCAGTACTTC. This translates into CASSFGGSPYEQYF.

The V call is TRBV6-1, the J call TRBJ1-1; weak D call: TRBD1 (5 bases). The V end lost 2 bases, the J end lost 5 bases, and 9 bases lay between the germline ends. From germline, CDR1 is MNHNS and CDR2 SASEGT. CDR3 length: 13 amino acids. The CDR3 DNA sequence: TGTGCCAGCAGTGAAACCCAGGGAACTGAAGCTTTCTTT. Amino acid sequence: CASSETQGTEAFF.

At least ten counts were recorded for this clone. Other DNA variants within this sample encode the same CDR3. The gene calls are TRBV27 and TRBJ2-3, with TRBD2 identical over 13 bases. This CDR3 region has 16 residues. Trimming removed 2 bases from V and 6 bases from J; junction bases left unmatched: 5. The germline V gene encodes CDR1 MNHEY and CDR2 SMNVEV (reference sequence). The CDR3 sequence is CASSLRLAGGGDTQYF. CDR3 DNA: TGTGCCAGCAGTTTAAGACTAGCGGGAGGTGGGGATACGCAGTATTTT.

The chain carries TRBV6-5 and TRBJ2-7; 10 nucleotides line up with TRBD2. CDR3 size: 16 residues. Germline V gene sequence: CDR1 MNHEY, CDR2 SVGAGI. The J segment lost 3 bases and the V segment lost 0 bases, leaving 5 bases of the junction unmatched. This CDR3 is CASSYSLAGVVYEQYF. The CDR3 region has the DNA TGTGCCAGCAGTTACTCGCTAGCGGGAGTAGTCTACGAGCAGTACTTC.

This rearrangement joins TRBV7-6 to TRBJ2-3, with 7 bases aligning to TRBD2. The V gene end was trimmed by 3 bases and the J gene end by 0 bases; junction bases not matched to a gene: 3. The CDR3 contains 15 residues. Germline loops: CDR1 SGHVS, CDR2 FNYEAQ. The CDR3 region has the DNA TGTGCCAGCAGCTTTAGCGGGCCTAGCACAGATACGCAGTATTTT. It codes for CASSFSGPSTDTQYF.